The 2 T cell receptor beta chains in this list originate from one sample, sequenced in a study of control samples from healthy donors and cancer patients. Repertoires were generated with immunoSEQ multiplex PCR, while TCRdb's copy carries only in-frame clones and drops some. The data contain 15,000 or so clones, 80% to 90% of them singletons. Material: PBMCs. These receptors all stem from a woman aged 70-85 years with colorectal cancer.

This chain connects TRBV2 to TRBJ2-7, with TRBD1 identical over 9 bases. Losses at the gene ends were 1 base for V and 6 bases for J; bases not matched to a gene: 7. The germline CDR1 and CDR2 sequences are SNHLY and FYNNEI. This CDR3 spans 15 amino acids. The CDR3 coding sequence is TGTGCCAGCAGTGAAGGAGGACAGGGGCTCGGCGAGCAGTACTTC. It specifies CASSEGGQGLGEQYF.

This chain links TRBV6-5 with TRBJ2-5, with TRBD1 matching over 9 bases. After removal of 5 bases from V and 5 bases from J, the junction contained 3 bases not matched to a gene. Germline assignment: CDR1 MNHEY and CDR2 SVGAGI. The CDR3 is 13 amino acids. CDR3 sequence (DNA): TGTGCCAGCAGTCCCGGGACAGGGGAGACCCAGTACTTC. It translates to CASSPGTGETQYF.